The source of this TCR beta chain is a study of PD-1 and CTLA-4 blockade in melanoma. Sequenced by immunoSEQ multiplex PCR; TCRdb stores in-frame clones only, minus some. The table includes about 30,000 clones, about 88% detected once. V was trimmed by 0 bases and J by 2 bases, leaving 16 bases between them. From germline, CDR1 is SGHDT and CDR2 YYEEEE. The CDR3 consists of 17 residues. The rearrangement links TRBV5-6 to TRBJ2-3, with D unresolved. Sequencing used CD8+ T cells from peripheral blood, obtained from a patient given anti-PD-1 treatment. This clonotype originated in a human donor with melanoma. The CDR3 coding sequence is TGTGCCAGCAGCTTGGGTTTTGGGAATGCAGTCACAGATACGCAGTATTTT. It is translated as CASSLGFGNAVTDTQYF.